The sequence of this T cell receptor (beta chain) was determined in a study of shared clonotypes between healthy human individuals. Note on this clone: Antigen specificity is unknown.

The V and J ends lost 5 bases and 11 bases respectively, with 6 bases between them. The CDR3 sequence is 8 residues long. From germline, CDR1 is SQVTM and CDR2 ANQGSEA. Study-wide findings and caveats: Unshared clonotypes carried lower generation probabilities than those common to all four donors. The naive CD4 repertoires of several donors were compared, and around 5.1% of clonotypes were shared. Since donors were few, the genetic and exposure-history diversity represented was limited.

The authors loaded about 200 ng DNA, 27,000 or so T cell genomes, into sorted-subset replicate PCRs. TCRdb's copy holds only in-frame clones and misses some; the assay was immunoSEQ multiplex PCR. Seen here are 2.5 million or so clones, around nine tenths observed once, and the top ten hold more than 0.12%. The source of this sequence is a man aged 18 to 35 in good health. The material sequenced was naive CD4+ T cells sorted from blood. The subset was: CD45RA+ positively selected. The rearrangement uses TRBV29-1 and TRBJ1-1; D is unclear. The CDR3 loop is CSVPPAFF. The DNA for the CDR3 is TGCAGCGTTCCTCCGGCTTTCTTT. Together with reference TRBV29-1 and TRBJ1-1, the CDR3 gives the full variable domain: SAVISQKPSRDICQRGTSLTIQCQVDSQVTMMFWYRQQPGQSLTLIATANQGSEATYESGFVIDKFPISRPNLTFSTLTVSNMSPEDSSIYLCSVPPAFFGQGTRLTVV.